The clone carrying this T cell receptor (beta chain) appeared a single time. Its matching antigen is unknown. Reverse transcription used roughly 0.5 to 1 ug RNA and random hexamers. Amplification of TCR beta CDR3 was carried out by immunoSEQ multiplex PCR, which covered 54 Vbeta and 13 Jbeta segments. TCRdb used MiXCR to reprocess the immunoSEQ multiplex PCR reads, holding one entry per CDR3 protein. The sample includes approximately 270,000 distinct CDR3 sequences, 93% seen only once; the top ten take 0.055% to 0.075%. The data are from a study of CD8 T cells in Susac syndrome. General study findings and limits: The study acknowledged a relatively small number of individuals in its TCR sequencing and HLA analysis.

J was trimmed by 7 bases and V by 4 bases; bases with no gene match: 14. From germline, CDR1 is MNHEY and CDR2 SMNVEV (reference sequence). CDR3 length: 16 amino acids. The sequence was collected from a human donor with multiple sclerosis. Sequenced: CD4+ T cells from PBMCs. This chain uses TRBV27 with TRBJ1-1; 8 bases line up with TRBD1. The CDR3 is CASSSLPQGAASEAFF. The CDR3 DNA is TGTGCCAGCAGTTCCCTTCCTCAGGGGGCCGCTAGTGAAGCTTTCTTT.